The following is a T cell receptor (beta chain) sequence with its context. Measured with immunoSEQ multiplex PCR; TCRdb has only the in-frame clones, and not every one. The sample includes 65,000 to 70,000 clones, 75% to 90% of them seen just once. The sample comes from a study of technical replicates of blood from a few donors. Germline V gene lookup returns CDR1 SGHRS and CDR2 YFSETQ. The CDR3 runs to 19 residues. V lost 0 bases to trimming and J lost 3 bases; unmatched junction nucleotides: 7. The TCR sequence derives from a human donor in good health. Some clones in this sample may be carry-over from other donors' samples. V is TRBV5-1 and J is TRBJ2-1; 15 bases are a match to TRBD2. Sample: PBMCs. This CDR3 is CASSLVGTSGGSFYNEQFF. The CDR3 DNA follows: TGCGCCAGCAGCTTGGTGGGGACTAGCGGGGGGTCATTCTACAATGAGCAGTTCTTC.